The sequence of this TCR beta chain was determined in a study of blood T cell repertoires in COVID-19. Study-level background: Samples came from the United States, Italy and Spain, spanning acute and convalescent COVID-19. T cells, B-cell-depleted T cells, or PBMCs provided the cDNA or gDNA that served as material.

V was clipped by 3 bases and J by 0 bases; unmatched bases: 9. CDR1 and CDR2 from the germline V gene are KGHSH and LQKENI. The length of the CDR3 is 17 residues. Per the authors' pipeline: Estimated nucleated cell counts came from reference gene primer amplification. Profiling relied on immunoSEQ multiplex PCR, and the TCRdb table lists in-frame clones only, not all of them. D and trimming were read from the DNA, whereas the V and J calls and clone size are those reported in that table. The table records under 200,000 clones, roughly 84% of them present only once. The sequence derives from a woman aged 80 or over with active or convalescent COVID-19. The chain recombines TRBV18 with TRBJ2-3; 7 bases are shared with TRBD1. The source material was peripheral blood. The CDR3 nucleotides are TGTGCCAGCTCACCCACCAAGGGGGCCGGTAGCACAGATACGCAGTATTTT. Translation gives CASSPTKGAGSTDTQYF.